Reported below is one T cell receptor (beta chain). The data were obtained in a study of PD-L1 blockade in urothelial cancer. Libraries were prepared by immunoSEQ multiplex PCR; TCRdb keeps only in-frame clonotypes and omits some of them. Here the sample spans about 82,000 clones, roughly nine tenths being singletons. CDR3 size: 13 residues. The V gene end was trimmed by 4 bases and the J gene end by 4 bases; junction bases not matched to a gene: 4. Germline loops: CDR1 SGHRS, CDR2 YFSETQ. This clonotype was obtained from a man in his sixties with urothelial cancer. This chain links TRBV5-1 with TRBJ1-1; 7 bases are shared with TRBD1. The starting material was PBMCs, obtained around atezolizumab (anti-PD-L1) treatment. The CDR3 protein is CASSPPGGTEAFF. As DNA, the CDR3 is TGCGCCAGCAGCCCGCCAGGGGGCACTGAAGCTTTCTTT.